This is a list of T cell receptor beta chains from one sample in a study of blood T cell repertoires in COVID-19. TCRdb keeps only in-frame clones here, not all; method: immunoSEQ multiplex PCR. In the table there are around 270,000 clones, around 89% of which are singletons. Specimen: peripheral blood. The receptors were sampled from a man between 35 and 55 years old with acute or convalescent COVID-19. Both conserved end residues are part of each CDR3.

>TRBJ1-5|14|TRBV5-5
CASSQSGGGQPQHF
>TRBJ1-1|14|TRBV18
CASSLAGVNTEAFF
>TRBJ1-2|13|TRBV12-5
CASGLAQSYGYTF
>TRBJ1-2|12|TRBV19
CASSMVSGGYTF
>TRBJ1-5|14|TRBV6-2/TRBV6-3
CASSYSGRNQPQHF
>TRBJ1-5|15|TRBV15
CATVLGGDSNQPQHF
>TRBJ1-6|15|TRBV7-9
CASSLLAGGSSPLHF
>TRBJ1-1|14|TRBV24-1
CATSDVTGNTEAFF
>TRBJ1-6|14|TRBV10-3
CAISRQGINSPLHF
>TRBJ2-7|16|TRBV2
CASSAQTGLSSYEQYF
>TRBJ1-2|15|TRBV5-1
CASSPTGTGGDGYTF
>TRBJ1-2|14|TRBV6-5
CASSYRATNYGYTF
>TRBJ1-2|13|TRBV6-5
CASSRGQGDGYTF
>TRBJ2-2|20|TRBV3-1/TRBV3-2
CASSLTPGGGVHSNTGELFF
>TRBJ2-6|17|TRBV5-1
CASSWGQPSSGANVLTF
>TRBJ2-1|15|TRBV7-9
CASRSGTARLNEQFF
>TRBJ1-2|14|TRBV7-3
CASSPTGRGGGYTF
>TRBJ1-6|16|TRBV19
CASSIGGGPYNSPLHF
>TRBJ1-1|14|TRBV24-1
CATSPGQGDTEAFF
>TRBJ2-7|16|TRBV7-6
CASSLRPTQGAGEQYF
>TRBJ1-1|12|TRBV30
CAWGGVYTEAFF
>TRBJ2-1|14|TRBV5-1
CASSLPGSYNEQFF
>TRBJ1-1|17|TRBV5-1
CASSLFPGERMNTEAFF
>TRBJ2-5|13|TRBV11-2
CASSFSGQETQYF
>TRBJ1-2|14|TRBV27
CASRPYTGNYGYTF
>TRBJ1-1|21|TRBV19
CASSTTLQNPSGGVENTEAFF
>TRBJ2-7|14|TRBV18
CASSPSQASGEQYF
>TRBJ2-7|16|TRBV7-8
CASSRRPMDRGNEQYF
>TRBJ1-1|13|TRBV6-2/TRBV6-3
CASSGQGRDYAFF
>TRBJ1-5|14|TRBV20-1
CSASTGQLNQPQHF
>TRBJ1-2|16|TRBV5-1
CASSFDIGQGSYGYTF
>TRBJ2-1|15|TRBV5-1
CASSLASGGRNEQFF
>TRBJ2-2|14|TRBV6-5
CATGGTWPTGELFF
>TRBJ1-2|11|TRBV6-5
CASLGQWEYTF
>TRBJ1-1|13|TRBV10-3
CAIIAEPNTEAFF
>TRBJ2-3|12|TRBV11-2
CASSLEGREKYF
>TRBJ2-7|14|TRBV5-1
CASSKGQGANEQYF
>TRBJ1-1|13|TRBV9
CASSPPGGTEAFF
>TRBJ1-2|11|TRBV20-1
CSAEDTSGYTF
>TRBJ2-1|11|TRBV29-1
CSVLLGGEQFF
>TRBJ1-2|12|TRBV6-1
CASSSPSYGYTF
>TRBJ1-1|14|TRBV3-1/TRBV3-2
CASSRLGQGSEAFF
>TRBJ1-3|14|TRBV10-1
CASSESQGGNTIYF
>TRBJ2-7|12|TRBV25-1
CASSESSYEQYF
>TRBJ2-1|19|TRBV27
CASSLCRDINCLSYNEQFF
>TRBJ1-1|15|TRBV5-6
CASSSLDRLYTEAFF
>TRBJ1-1|14|TRBV5-1
CASSRDRTNTEAFF
>TRBJ1-2|12|TRBV3-1/TRBV3-2
CASSDRGSGYTF
>TRBJ1-2|11|TRBV10-2
CASSYSYGYTF
>TRBJ1-2|12|TRBV15
CATSRWGGGYTF
>TRBJ2-7|15|TRBV5-1
CASSLVSGGNYEQYF
>TRBJ1-5|12|TRBV20-1
CSAGELGQPQHF
>TRBJ1-2|14|TRBV5-1
CASSLTGADYGYTF
>TRBJ2-3|14|TRBV9
CASSVEGGTDTQYF
>TRBJ1-2|12|TRBV12-3/TRBV12-4
CASSPGDYGYTF
>TRBJ2-1|15|TRBV18
CASSPRGGSYNEQFF
>TRBJ1-4|14|TRBV6-2/TRBV6-3
CASSGQRSNEKLFF
>TRBJ1-1|13|TRBV6-5
CASSYSRGFEAFF